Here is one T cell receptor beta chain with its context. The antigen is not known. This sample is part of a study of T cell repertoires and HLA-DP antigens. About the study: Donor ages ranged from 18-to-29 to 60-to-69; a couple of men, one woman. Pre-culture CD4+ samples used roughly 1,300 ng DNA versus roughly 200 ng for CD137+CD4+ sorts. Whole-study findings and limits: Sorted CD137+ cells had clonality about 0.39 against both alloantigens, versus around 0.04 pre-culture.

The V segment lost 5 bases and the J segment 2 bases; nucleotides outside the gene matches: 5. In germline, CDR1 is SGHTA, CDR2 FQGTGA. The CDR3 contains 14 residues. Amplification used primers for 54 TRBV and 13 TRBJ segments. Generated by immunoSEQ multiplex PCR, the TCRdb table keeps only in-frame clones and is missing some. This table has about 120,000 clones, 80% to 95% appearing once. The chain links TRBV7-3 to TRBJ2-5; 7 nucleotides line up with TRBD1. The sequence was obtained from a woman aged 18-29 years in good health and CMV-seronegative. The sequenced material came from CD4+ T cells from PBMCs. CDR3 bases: TGTGCCAGCAGCCCCGGACAGGCACAAGAGACCCAGTACTTC. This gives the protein CASSPGQAQETQYF.